The TCR beta chain described here comes from a study of metastatic and nonmetastatic thyroid tumors. Study summary: The study looked at repertoires side by side in blood and in tumor or nodule tissue from malignant and benign thyroid patients. Broader study findings: It was reported that TCR beta diversity was significantly higher in malignant thyroid tumors than benign nodules, in blood and tumor.

Original methodology: A classifier of distant metastasis in papillary thyroid cancer was built from CDR3 differences (across clinicopathological groups). TCRdb re-clonotyped the PCR reads via MiXCR. The V and J calls here are based on TCRdb, not the publication. The data contain 34,000 or so clones, about a sixth of them singletons. This clone was counted many times. Its antigen is undetermined. All patients reached thyroid surgery having received no treatment beforehand. The CDR3 runs to 15 residues. Germline CDR1 and CDR2: LGHNA and YNFKEQ. V was shortened by 0 bases and J by 0 bases, with 6 bases between the two germline ends.

The sample was blood. This chain connects TRBV4-2 to TRBJ2-1; D unresolved. The TCR was taken from a female donor with papillary thyroid cancer or a benign thyroid nodule (not recorded which). Some clones in this sample may be carry-over from other donors' samples. CDR3 residues: CASSQEEYSYNEQFF. CDR3 sequence (DNA): TGTGCCAGCAGCCAAGAAGAATACTCCTACAATGAGCAGTTCTTC.